Shown below are 12 T cell receptor beta chains from a single sample sequenced in a study of T cells in Graves' hyperthyroidism and ophthalmopathy. The TCR beta CDR3 regions underwent amplification using RNA transcripts as the source. Primed by the HTBI set, a first-round RT-PCR was run on the TCR CDR3. MiXCR, applied by TCRdb to the multiplex PCR reads, yields one record per CDR3 protein. The table lists 220,000 or so distinct CDR3 sequences, roughly 15% of them singletons. What was sequenced was blood. The receptors stem from a woman younger than 30 with Graves' ophthalmopathy.

The J gene is TRBJ2-2, the V gene TRBV28, with D possibly matching TRBD2 (6 bases). V lost 3 bases and J lost 5, with 10 bases in between. In germline, CDR1 is MDHEN, CDR2 SYDVKM. The CDR3 has 14 residues. CDR3 sequence: CASSFGGITGELFF. CDR3 DNA sequence: TGTGCCAGCAGTTTTGGGGGGATTACCGGGGAGCTGTTTTTT. Full variable domain (rest looked up from reference TRBV28 and TRBJ2-2): DVKVTQSSRYLVKRTGEKVFLECVQDMDHENMFWYRQDPGLGLRLIYFSYDVKMKEKGDIPEGYSVSREKKERFSLILESASTNQTSMYLCASSFGGITGELFFGEGSRLTVL.

This clonotype was recorded at least ten times. The CDR3 spells CASSLQAGNTIYF. The CDR3 DNA reads as TGTGCCAGCAGTTTACAGGCTGGAAACACCATATATTTT. The chain uses TRBV12-3 or TRBV12-4 and TRBJ1-3; D gene ambiguous. The V and J ends lost 2 bases and 2 bases respectively, with 4 bases between them. This CDR3 is 13 amino acids long.

This clonotype was recorded many times. The CDR3 region has the DNA TGTGCCACCGGCCCCCCCATGGACACCGGGGAGCTGTTTTTT. It translates to CATGPPMDTGELFF. This chain connects TRBV10-3 to TRBJ2-2; D is unclear. V was trimmed by 10 bases and J by 3 bases, leaving 15 bases between them. There are 14 residues in the CDR3. Germline V gene lookup returns CDR1 ENHRY and CDR2 SYGVKD.

This clonotype was seen repeatedly, ten times or more. This chain links TRBV6-1 with TRBJ1-1, with D unclear. CDR1 is MNHNS and CDR2 is SASEGT in the germline V gene. The CDR3 has 13 amino acids. V gave up 2 bases and J gave up 13 bases, with 17 bases separating them. The CDR3 loop reads CASSEIPGRFVFF. The CDR3 DNA follows: TGTGCCAGCAGTGAAATACCGGGGAGATTCGTTTTCTTT.

This clonotype was picked up many times. The rearrangement joins TRBV19 to TRBJ2-7, with D perhaps being TRBD1 or TRBD2 (5 bases each). Germline values: CDR1 LNHDA, CDR2 SQIVND (reference sequence). Between the trimmed V and J ends, which lost 5 bases and 2 bases, there was a span of 13 bases. The CDR3 consists of 14 residues. This CDR3 is CASSARDGAYEQYF. The DNA for the CDR3 is TGTGCCAGTAGTGCCCGGGACGGTGCCTACGAGCAGTACTTC.

The table lists this clonotype with many counts. The gene calls are TRBV20-1 and TRBJ1-5; unclear D gene. Trimming removed 3 bases from V and 2 bases from J, with 11 bases in between. CDR1 is DFQATT, CDR2 SNEGSKA, per germline (reference sequence). The CDR3 has 14 residues. Here the CDR3 DNA reads TGCAGTGCTAGGTCCCCGCTGGGCAATCAGCCCCAGCATTTT. Its protein is CSARSPLGNQPQHF.

J is TRBJ2-7 and V is TRBV7-9; TRBD2 aligns across 11 bases. The J segment lost 4 bases and the V segment lost 4 bases, leaving 6 bases of the junction unmatched. Germline lookup yields CDR1 SEHNR and CDR2 FQNEAQ (reference sequence). This CDR3 has 15 residues. In nucleotides, the CDR3 is TGTGCCAGCAGCTACGGGACTAGCGGAACTTACGAGCAGTACTTC. Translating gives CASSYGTSGTYEQYF.

This clonotype has at least ten counts. The chain recombines TRBV3-1 with TRBJ2-5; TRBD1 matches 11 bases. With V trimmed by 5 bases and J by 3 bases, 5 bases remained unmatched. Looked up from germline, CDR1 is LGHDT and CDR2 is YNNKEL (reference sequence). The CDR3 runs 15 residues. CDR3 sequence reads: CASSFGTGGKETQYF. The CDR3 nucleotides read TGTGCCAGCAGCTTCGGGACAGGGGGGAAAGAGACCCAGTACTTC.

This clonotype was counted only a few times. The chain is built from TRBV6-1 and TRBJ1-5; D gene ambiguous. CDR3 size: 16 residues. Germline values: CDR1 MNHNS, CDR2 SASEGT. Trimming removed 4 bases at V and 2 bases at J, with 15 bases between. The DNA for the CDR3 is TGTGCCAGCAGTGTGACCCCCTCAGTAGGCAATCAGCCCCAGCATTTT. Translated: CASSVTPSVGNQPQHF.

In its sample, this clonotype was seen many times. The chain uses TRBV20-1 and TRBJ2-5, with 7 nucleotides matching TRBD1. The CDR3 covers 12 residues. Germline V gene lookup returns CDR1 DFQATT and CDR2 SNEGSKA (reference sequence). The ends lost 6 bases at V and 1 base at J; junction bases unmatched: 2. CDR3 sequence reads: CSAGTAQETQYF. As DNA, the CDR3 is TGCAGTGCCGGGACAGCCCAAGAGACCCAGTACTTC.

Many counts were recorded for this clonotype. V usage is TRBV19 and J usage is TRBJ1-1; D may be TRBD1 (6 bases). In germline, CDR1 is LNHDA, CDR2 SQIVND (reference sequence). The CDR3 sequence is 17 residues long. Deletions cut 7 bases from V and 0 bases from J, with 21 bases between. The CDR3 DNA follows: TGTGCCAGTAATGGCTATGGCACGGGGGCTATGAACACTGAAGCTTTCTTT. Protein sequence: CASNGYGTGAMNTEAFF.

To note about this clonotype: An end of the junction does not agree with germline; a read error may underlie this. The V and J genes are TRBV7-2 and TRBJ2-3, with 14 bases fitting TRBD2. In germline, CDR1 is SGHTA, CDR2 FQGNSA. The CDR3 loop spans 17 amino acids. CDR3 residues: CASSLGLAGGVTDTQYF. DNA of the CDR3: TGTGCCAGCAGTTTAGGACTAGCGGGGGGAGTTACAGATACGCAGTATTTT.